This T cell receptor (beta chain) was sequenced in a study of regulatory T cells in long-lasting Graves disease. This clonotype has a count of ten or more. Library construction for TCR beta used iRepertoire HTBI primers and Arm-PCR of CDR3 regions. In TCRdb, the multiplex PCR reads were re-called with MiXCR into one record per CDR3 protein. This sample has 450,000 or so distinct CDR3 sequences, with under 25% found just once. Time point indicated: persistent/refractory GD, antithyroid drugs over 5 years with positive TRAb. RNA isolated from PBMCs was used to make the TCR library. Germline-derived CDR1 and CDR2 are MDHEN and SYDVKM. V was cut by 2 bases and J by 1 base, with 9 bases left in between. The CDR3 sequence is 14 residues long.

Source: peripheral blood mononuclear cells (PBMCs), taken when the disease was refractory, from a patient treated with antithyroid drugs. The receptor comes from a female donor with Graves disease. This chain connects TRBV28 to TRBJ2-7; D remains unclear. DNA for the CDR3: TGTGCCAGCAGTTTACAGGCTCTGTCCTACGAGCAGTACTTC. Encoded protein: CASSLQALSYEQYF.